Listed below are T cell receptor beta chains from one sample, sequenced in a study of tumor and adjacent non-tumor tissue in lung cancer. TCRdb passed the multiplex PCR reads through MiXCR, listing each CDR3 protein once. The data hold tens of thousands of distinct CDR3 sequences, with around two thirds observed a single time. The specimen sequenced was distant non-tumor lung tissue. These receptors were obtained from a man between 65 and 80 years old with non-small cell lung cancer. Each CDR3 is given with its conserved first and last residue. The order of the fields is D gene, clone size, V gene, J gene, CDR3 length, CDR3 protein, CDR3 DNA. The D gene is left open where the match is weak. Rows may omit the clone size; those that give it use once, few, many or a size class.

D: -
size: -
V: TRBV21-1
J: TRBJ2-7
length: 11
CDR3: CASTQGKEQYF
DNA: TGTGCCAGCACCCAAGGAAAGGAGCAGTACTTC

D: TRBD2
size: -
V: TRBV11-2
J: TRBJ2-2
length: 13
CDR3: CASSPREAGELFF
DNA: TGTGCCAGCAGTCCACGGGAGGCCGGGGAGCTGTTTTTT

D: -
size: -
V: TRBV20-1
J: TRBJ1-5
length: 12
CDR3: CSATLQGQPQHF
DNA: TGCAGTGCTACCCTCCAGGGTCAGCCCCAGCATTTT

D: TRBD2
size: many
V: TRBV29-1
J: TRBJ2-1
length: 14
CDR3: CSAATSGRYNEQFF
DNA: TGCAGCGCGGCGACTAGCGGGCGTTACAATGAGCAGTTCTTC

D: TRBD1
size: -
V: TRBV6-1
J: TRBJ1-5
length: 14
CDR3: CTSSEGQNNQPQHF
DNA: TGTACCAGCAGTGAGGGACAGAACAATCAGCCCCAGCATTTT

D: TRBD2
size: few
V: TRBV19
J: TRBJ2-3
length: 17
CDR3: CASSIFQREARWDTQYF
DNA: TGTGCCAGTAGTATTTTCCAGCGGGAGGCCCGTTGGGATACGCAGTATTTT

D: -
size: -
V: TRBV7-9
J: TRBJ1-1
length: 16
CDR3: CASSRGVAAMNTEAFF
DNA: TGTGCTAGCAGCCGGGGGGTGGCAGCGATGAACACTGAAGCTTTCTTT

D: -
size: many
V: TRBV6-6
J: TRBJ2-1
length: 15
CDR3: CASSYSNIAGNEQFF
DNA: TGTGCCAGCAGTTACTCGAATATTGCAGGCAATGAGCAGTTCTTC

D: TRBD2
size: -
V: TRBV6-1
J: TRBJ2-7
length: 14
CDR3: CTSSRAGGVGEQYF
DNA: TGTACCAGCAGTCGTGCGGGAGGGGTAGGCGAGCAATACTTC

D: TRBD2
size: -
V: TRBV4-1
J: TRBJ2-2
length: 16
CDR3: CASSQSGTTNTGGLFF
DNA: TGCGCCAGCAGCCAATCCGGGACTACTAACACCGGGGGGCTGTTTTTT

D: -
size: -
V: TRBV4-1
J: TRBJ2-3
length: 19
CDR3: CASSQPPLRGGDRTDTQYF
DNA: TGCGCCAGCAGCCAACCACCTCTAAGGGGGGGCGACCGCACAGATACGCAGTATTTT

D: -
size: -
V: TRBV28
J: TRBJ1-5
length: 14
CDR3: CVSSPPGGDQPQHF
DNA: TGTGTCAGCAGTCCCCCTGGCGGTGACCAGCCCCAGCATTTT

D: -
size: -
V: TRBV6-1
J: TRBJ2-2
length: 16
CDR3: CASSDSQGSDTGKPFF
DNA: TGTGCCAGCAGTGACTCACAGGGTTCGGACACCGGGAAGCCGTTTTTT

D: TRBD2
size: -
V: TRBV29-1
J: TRBJ2-1
length: 15
CDR3: CSVGTMASGSDEQFF
DNA: TGCAGCGTTGGAACTATGGCTAGCGGGAGTGATGAGCAGTTCTTC

D: -
size: once
V: TRBV7-8
J: TRBJ1-3
length: 18
CDR3: CARSLHVVGGLSGNTIYF
DNA: TGTGCCCGCAGCTTACACGTTGTCGGCGGACTCTCTGGAAACACCATATATTTT

D: -
size: many
V: TRBV29-1
J: TRBJ2-7
length: 14
CDR3: CSVWGGTEAYEQYF
DNA: TGCAGCGTATGGGGTGGGACCGAGGCCTACGAGCAGTACTTC

D: TRBD2
size: -
V: TRBV20-1
J: TRBJ2-7
length: 15
CDR3: CSARPPGRVVREQYF
DNA: TGCAGTGCTAGACCCCCTGGGAGGGTCGTCAGGGAGCAGTACTTC

D: TRBD1
size: medium-sized
V: TRBV29-1
J: TRBJ2-2
length: 12
CDR3: CSVTQGAGELFF
DNA: TGCAGCGTTACACAGGGGGCCGGGGAGCTGTTTTTT

D: -
size: few
V: TRBV12-3/TRBV12-4
J: TRBJ2-3
length: 17
CDR3: CASSFPSGTTGADMQYF
DNA: TGTGCCAGCAGTTTCCCTTCCGGGACAACAGGTGCAGATATGCAGTATTTT

D: TRBD1
size: many
V: TRBV5-4
J: TRBJ2-1
length: 14
CDR3: CASSFGQGANEQFF
DNA: TGTGCCAGCAGCTTTGGGCAGGGGGCGAATGAGCAGTTCTTC

D: -
size: -
V: TRBV12-3/TRBV12-4
J: TRBJ2-3
length: 16
CDR3: CTSSWRLVGITDTQYF
DNA: TGTACCAGCAGTTGGAGACTAGTGGGGATCACAGATACGCAGTATTTT

D: TRBD1
size: -
V: TRBV11-2
J: TRBJ2-2
length: 13
CDR3: CARSPQGAGGLFF
DNA: TGTGCCAGGAGTCCACAGGGGGCCGGGGGGCTGTTTTTT

D: -
size: -
V: TRBV6-1
J: TRBJ2-2
length: 16
CDR3: CANSGSQCSDTGELFF
DNA: TGTGCCAACAGTGGTTCACAGTGTTCGGACACCGGGGAGCTGTTTTTT

D: TRBD2
size: -
V: TRBV20-1
J: TRBJ2-3
length: 16
CDR3: CSAIELAGASTDAQYF
DNA: TGCAGTGCTATAGAACTAGCGGGGGCCTCCACAGATGCGCAGTATTTT

D: -
size: -
V: TRBV12-3/TRBV12-4
J: TRBJ1-1
length: 13
CDR3: CASSTPMNTEAFF
DNA: TGTGCCAGCAGCACCCCAATGAACACTGAAGCTTTCTTT

D: TRBD1
size: -
V: TRBV11-2
J: TRBJ2-3
length: 14
CDR3: CASSWTGGWQPQYF
DNA: TGTGCCAGCAGCTGGACAGGGGGTTGGCAGCCCCAGTATTTT

D: TRBD1
size: -
V: TRBV5-1
J: TRBJ2-1
length: 16
CDR3: CASRRTGSVSNNEQFF
DNA: TGCGCCAGCAGGCGGACAGGGAGTGTTAGTAACAATGAGCAGTTCTTC

D: TRBD2
size: -
V: TRBV28
J: TRBJ2-1
length: 15
CDR3: CVSSPRLAGNNEQFF
DNA: TGTGTCAGCAGCCCCCGACTAGCGGGAAACAATGAGCAGTTCTTC

D: -
size: many
V: TRBV20-1
J: TRBJ2-1
length: 13
CDR3: CSARQRAYNEQFF
DNA: TGCAGTGCAAGACAGCGGGCGTACAATGAGCAGTTCTTC

D: -
size: -
V: TRBV29-1
J: TRBJ2-3
length: 14
CDR3: CSVDQGASTDSRYF
DNA: TGCAGCGTTGATCAGGGAGCAAGCACAGATTCGCGGTATTTT

D: -
size: -
V: TRBV5-5
J: TRBJ1-2
length: 15
CDR3: CATSKPGSQGDGYTF
DNA: TGTGCCACCAGCAAACCTGGTAGTCAGGGTGATGGCTACACCTTC

D: -
size: -
V: TRBV6-1
J: TRBJ2-7
length: 12
CDR3: CASNRLTYEQYF
DNA: TGTGCCAGCAACAGACTGACCTACGAGCAGTACTTC